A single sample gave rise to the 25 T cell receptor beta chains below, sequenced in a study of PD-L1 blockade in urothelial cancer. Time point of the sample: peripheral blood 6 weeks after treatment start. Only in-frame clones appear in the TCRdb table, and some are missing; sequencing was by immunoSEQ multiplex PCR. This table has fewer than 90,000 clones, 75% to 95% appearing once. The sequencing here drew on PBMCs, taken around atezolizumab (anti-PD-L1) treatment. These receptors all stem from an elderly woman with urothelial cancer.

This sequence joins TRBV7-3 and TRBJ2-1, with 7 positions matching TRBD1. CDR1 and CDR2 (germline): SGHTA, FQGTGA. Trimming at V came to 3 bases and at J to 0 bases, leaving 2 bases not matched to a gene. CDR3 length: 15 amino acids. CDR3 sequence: CASSLGTVSYNEQFF. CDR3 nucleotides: TGTGCCAGCAGCTTGGGGACAGTCTCCTACAATGAGCAGTTCTTC.

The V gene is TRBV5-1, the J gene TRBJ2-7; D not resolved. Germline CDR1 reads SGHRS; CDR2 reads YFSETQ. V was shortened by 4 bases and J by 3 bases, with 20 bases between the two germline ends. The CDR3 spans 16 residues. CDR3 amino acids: CASSVSVLASRYEQYF. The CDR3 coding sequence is TGCGCCAGCAGCGTGAGCGTTTTGGCCAGCCGCTACGAGCAGTACTTC.

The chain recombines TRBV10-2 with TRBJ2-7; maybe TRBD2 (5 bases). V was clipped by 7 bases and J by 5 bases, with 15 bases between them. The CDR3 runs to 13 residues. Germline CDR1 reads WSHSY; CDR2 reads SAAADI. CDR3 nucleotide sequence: TGCGCCAGCAAGAGGGAAGGACCGAACGAGCAGTACTTC. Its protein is CASKREGPNEQYF.

The CDR3 DNA follows: TGTGCCAGCAGCCCCAGGACAGGGGTGGGTTCGGGCACCGGGGAGCTGTTTTTT. Protein sequence: CASSPRTGVGSGTGELFF. V and J are TRBV9 and TRBJ2-2; 9 bases align to TRBD1. The J segment lost 4 bases and the V segment lost 4 bases, leaving 14 bases of the junction unmatched. There are 18 residues in the CDR3. Germline CDR1 is SGDLS and CDR2 is YYNGEE. The entire variable domain, with the rest obtained from reference TRBV9 and TRBJ2-2, is as follows: DSGVTQTPKHLITATGQRVTLRCSPRSGDLSVYWYQQSLDQGLQFLIQYYNGEERAKGNILERFSAQQFPDLHSELNLSSLELGDSALYFCASSPRTGVGSGTGELFFGEGSRLTVL.

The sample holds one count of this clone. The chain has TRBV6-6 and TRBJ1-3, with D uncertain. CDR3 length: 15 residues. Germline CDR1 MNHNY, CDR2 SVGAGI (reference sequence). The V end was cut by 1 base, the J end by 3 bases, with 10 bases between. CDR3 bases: TGTGCCAGCAGTTACTATGAGGGCTATGGAAACACCATATATTTT. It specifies CASSYYEGYGNTIYF.

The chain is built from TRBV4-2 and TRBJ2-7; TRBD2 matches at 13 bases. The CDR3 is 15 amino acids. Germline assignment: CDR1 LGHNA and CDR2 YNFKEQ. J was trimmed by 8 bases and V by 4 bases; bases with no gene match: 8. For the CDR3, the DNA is TGTGCCAGCAGCCCCGGCGGGACTAGCGGGACGCAGCAGTACTTC. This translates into CASSPGGTSGTQQYF.

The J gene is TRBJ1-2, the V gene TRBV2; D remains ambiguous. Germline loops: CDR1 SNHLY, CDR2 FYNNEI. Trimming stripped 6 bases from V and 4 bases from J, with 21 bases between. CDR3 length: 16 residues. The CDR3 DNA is TGTGCCAGCAGAGCAACAGACCACGTTGGAAGCTATGGCTACACCTTC. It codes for CASRATDHVGSYGYTF.

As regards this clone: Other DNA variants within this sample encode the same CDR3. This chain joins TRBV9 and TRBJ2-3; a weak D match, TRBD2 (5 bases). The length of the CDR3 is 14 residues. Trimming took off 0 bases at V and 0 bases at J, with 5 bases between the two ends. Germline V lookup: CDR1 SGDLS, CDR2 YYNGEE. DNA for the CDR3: TGTGCCAGCAGCGTAGGCGGGAGCACAGATACGCAGTATTTT. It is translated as CASSVGGSTDTQYF.

The CDR3 nucleotides read TGTGCCAGCAGTCTCCCGGGAGGCCGTCCTGGCTACACCTTC. It translates to CASSLPGGRPGYTF. The J gene is TRBJ1-2, the V gene TRBV28; unclear D gene. The germline gives CDR1 MDHEN, CDR2 SYDVKM. Trimming took off 5 bases at V and 7 bases at J, with 17 bases between the two ends. CDR3 size: 14 residues.

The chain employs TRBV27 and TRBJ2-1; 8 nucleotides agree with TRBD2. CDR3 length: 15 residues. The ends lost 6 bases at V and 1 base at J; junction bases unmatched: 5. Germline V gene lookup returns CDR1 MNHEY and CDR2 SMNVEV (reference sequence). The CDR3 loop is CASSPTSESYNEQFF. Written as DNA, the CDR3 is TGTGCCAGCAGCCCGACTAGCGAATCCTACAATGAGCAGTTCTTC.

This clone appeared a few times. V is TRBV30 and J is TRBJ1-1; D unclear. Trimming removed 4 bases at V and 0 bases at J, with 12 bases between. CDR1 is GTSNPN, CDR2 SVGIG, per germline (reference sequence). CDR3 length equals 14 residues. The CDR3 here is CAWNPQVMNTEAFF. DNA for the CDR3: TGTGCCTGGAATCCCCAGGTTATGAACACTGAAGCTTTCTTT.

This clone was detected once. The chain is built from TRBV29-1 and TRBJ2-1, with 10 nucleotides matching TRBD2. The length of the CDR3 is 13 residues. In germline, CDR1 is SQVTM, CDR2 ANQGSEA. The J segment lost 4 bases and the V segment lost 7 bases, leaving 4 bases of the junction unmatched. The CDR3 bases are TGCAGCGCCGGGACTAGCGTATACAATGAGCAGTTCTTC. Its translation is CSAGTSVYNEQFF.

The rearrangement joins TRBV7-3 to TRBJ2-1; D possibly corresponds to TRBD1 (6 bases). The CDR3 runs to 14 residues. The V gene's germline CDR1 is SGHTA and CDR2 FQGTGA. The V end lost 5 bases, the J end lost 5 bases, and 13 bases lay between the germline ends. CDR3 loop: CASSPQQGNNEQFF. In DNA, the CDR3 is TGTGCCAGCAGCCCACAACAGGGTAACAATGAGCAGTTCTTC.

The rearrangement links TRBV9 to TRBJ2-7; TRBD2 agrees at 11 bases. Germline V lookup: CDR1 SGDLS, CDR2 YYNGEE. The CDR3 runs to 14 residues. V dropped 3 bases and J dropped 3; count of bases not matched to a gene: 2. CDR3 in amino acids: CASSAGLAVYEQYF. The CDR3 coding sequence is TGTGCCAGCAGCGCGGGACTAGCGGTCTACGAGCAGTACTTC.

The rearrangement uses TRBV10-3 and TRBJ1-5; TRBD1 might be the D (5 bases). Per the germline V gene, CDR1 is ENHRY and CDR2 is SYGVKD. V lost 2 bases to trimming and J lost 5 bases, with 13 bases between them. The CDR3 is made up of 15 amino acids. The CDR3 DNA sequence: TGTGCCATCAGTGAGCTAGGGGTTGGTGATCAGCCCCAGCATTTT. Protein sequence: CAISELGVGDQPQHF.

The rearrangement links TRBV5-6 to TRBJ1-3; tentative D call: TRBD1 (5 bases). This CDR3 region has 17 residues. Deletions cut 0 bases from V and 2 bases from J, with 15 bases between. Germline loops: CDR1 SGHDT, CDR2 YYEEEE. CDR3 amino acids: CASSLGPSRATGNTIYF. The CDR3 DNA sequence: TGTGCCAGCAGCTTGGGGCCCTCCAGGGCTACTGGAAACACCATATATTTT.

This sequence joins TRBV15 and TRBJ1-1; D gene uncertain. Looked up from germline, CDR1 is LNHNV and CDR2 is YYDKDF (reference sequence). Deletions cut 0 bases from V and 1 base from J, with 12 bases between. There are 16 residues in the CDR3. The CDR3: CATSRDRGSPNTEAFF. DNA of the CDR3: TGTGCCACCAGCAGAGACCGAGGGTCACCGAACACTGAAGCTTTCTTT.

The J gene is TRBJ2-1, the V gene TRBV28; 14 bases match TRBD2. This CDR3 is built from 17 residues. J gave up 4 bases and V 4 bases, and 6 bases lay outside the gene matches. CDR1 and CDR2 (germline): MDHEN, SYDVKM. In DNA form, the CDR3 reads TGTGCCAGCAGTTCTATGACTAGCGGGAGGGGATACAATGAGCAGTTCTTC. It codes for CASSSMTSGRGYNEQFF.

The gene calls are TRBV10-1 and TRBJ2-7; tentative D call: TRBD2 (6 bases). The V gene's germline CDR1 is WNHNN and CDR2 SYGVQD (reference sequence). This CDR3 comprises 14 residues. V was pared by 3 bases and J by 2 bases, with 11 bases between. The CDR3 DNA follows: TGCGCCAGCAGTGAAGGAGGGTCGGCCTACGAGCAGTACTTC. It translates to CASSEGGSAYEQYF.

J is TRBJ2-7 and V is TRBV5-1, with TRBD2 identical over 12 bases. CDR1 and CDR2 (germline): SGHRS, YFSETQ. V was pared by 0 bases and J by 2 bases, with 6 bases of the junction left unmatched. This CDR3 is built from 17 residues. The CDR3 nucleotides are TGCGCCAGCAGCTTGGAGGCTAGCGGGAGGGGAACCTACGAGCAGTACTTC. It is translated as CASSLEASGRGTYEQYF. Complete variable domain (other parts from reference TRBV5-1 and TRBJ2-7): KAGVTQTPRYLIKTRGQQVTLSCSPISGHRSVSWYQQTPGQGLQFLFEYFSETQRNKGNFPGRFSGRQFSNSRSEMNVSTLELGDSALYLCASSLEASGRGTYEQYFGPGTRLTVT.

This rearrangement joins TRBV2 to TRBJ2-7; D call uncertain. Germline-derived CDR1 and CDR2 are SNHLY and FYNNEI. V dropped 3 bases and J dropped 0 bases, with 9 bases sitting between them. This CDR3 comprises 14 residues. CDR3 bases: TGTGCCAGCAGTGAGGGCGTCCTCTCCTACGAGCAGTACTTC. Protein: CASSEGVLSYEQYF.

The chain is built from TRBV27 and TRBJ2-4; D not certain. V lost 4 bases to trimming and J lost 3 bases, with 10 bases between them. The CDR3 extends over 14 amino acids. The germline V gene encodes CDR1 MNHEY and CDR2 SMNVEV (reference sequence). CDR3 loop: CASSWAQSKNIQYF. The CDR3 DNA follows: TGTGCCAGCAGTTGGGCGCAGAGCAAAAACATTCAGTACTTC.

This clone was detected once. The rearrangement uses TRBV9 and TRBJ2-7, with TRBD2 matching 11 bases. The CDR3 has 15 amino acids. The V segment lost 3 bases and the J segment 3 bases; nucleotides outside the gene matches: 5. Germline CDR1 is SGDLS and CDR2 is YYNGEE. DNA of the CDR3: TGTGCCAGCAGCGCGGGACTAGCGGCAATCTACGAGCAGTACTTC. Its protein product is CASSAGLAAIYEQYF.

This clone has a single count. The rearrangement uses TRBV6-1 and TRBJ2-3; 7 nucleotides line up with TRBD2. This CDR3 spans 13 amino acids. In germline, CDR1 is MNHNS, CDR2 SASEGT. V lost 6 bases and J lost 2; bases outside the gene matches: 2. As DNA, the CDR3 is TGTGCCAGCAGGCTAGCGGCCACAGATACGCAGTATTTT. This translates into CASRLAATDTQYF.

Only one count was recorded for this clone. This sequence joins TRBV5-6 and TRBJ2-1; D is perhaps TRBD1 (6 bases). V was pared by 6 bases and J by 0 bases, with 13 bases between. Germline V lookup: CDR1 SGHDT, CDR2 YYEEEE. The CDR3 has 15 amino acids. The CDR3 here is CASIILGGSYNEQFF. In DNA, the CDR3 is TGTGCCAGCATTATTTTAGGGGGCTCCTACAATGAGCAGTTCTTC.